This T cell receptor beta chain is drawn from a study of T cells after somatic rescue of genetic block. The CDR3 sequence is 15 residues long. J gave up 7 bases and V 3 bases, and 4 bases lay outside the gene matches. Germline CDR1 is SGHAT and CDR2 is FQNNGV. The repertoire was sequenced with immunoSEQ multiplex PCR; TCRdb's copy has only in-frame clones and lacks some. The table records approximately 8,000 clones, roughly 80% of them present only once. The chain combines TRBV11-2 with TRBJ2-2; 11 bases are a match to TRBD1. The specimen was peripheral blood mononuclear cells (PBMCs). This receptor was taken from a boy between 10 and 17 years old. CDR3 amino acids: CASSFGQGAFGELFF. DNA for the CDR3: TGTGCCAGCAGCTTTGGACAGGGGGCCTTCGGGGAGCTGTTTTTT.